One and the same sample provided the 5 T cell receptor beta chains below, sequenced in a study of T cells of healthy individuals. A single record per CDR3 protein comes from TCRdb applying MiXCR to the 5' RACE reads. The sample consists of some 82,000 distinct CDR3 sequences, more than 4.5% of them appearing once. The receptors stem from a female donor in good health.

In its sample, this clonotype was seen many times. The chain employs TRBV20-1 and TRBJ2-3; D is unclear. This CDR3 has 11 amino acids. CDR1 and CDR2 from the germline V gene are DFQATT and SNEGSKA (reference sequence). V gave up 1 base and J gave up 6 bases, with 5 bases separating them. In DNA form, the CDR3 reads TGCAGTGCTAGAGTCGGGGATACGCAGTATTTT. It codes for CSARVGDTQYF.

As regards this clonotype: One base away lies a much larger clone, so this may be a sequencing read error. The chain has TRBV28 and TRBJ2-3; D is uncertain. Trimming took off 4 bases at V and 0 bases at J, with 11 bases between the two ends. In germline, CDR1 is MDHEN, CDR2 SYDVKM. The CDR3 totals 15 residues. CDR3 loop: CASSSHGWSTDTQYF. The CDR3, as DNA: TGTGCCAGCAGTTCACACGGGTGGAGCACAGATACGCAGTATTTT. Full variable domain (rest looked up from reference TRBV28 and TRBJ2-3): DVKVTQSSRYLVKRTGEKVFLECVQDMDHENMFWYRQDPGLGLRLIYFSYDVKMKEKGDIPEGYSVSREKKERFSLILESASTNQTSMYLCASSSHGWSTDTQYFGPGTRLTVL.

In regard to this clonotype: At one end the junction does not follow the germline gene, possibly because of a read error. This chain joins TRBV20-1 and TRBJ2-5, with 9 bases lining up with TRBD2. In germline, CDR1 is DFQATT, CDR2 SNEGSKA (reference sequence). The CDR3 covers 15 residues. The CDR3 DNA reads TGCGGTGCCCCCCGACTAGCGGCGTACCAAGAGACCCAGTACTTC. Encoded protein: CGAPRLAAYQETQYF.

There are many counts of this clonotype. V gene TRBV27 combines with J gene TRBJ2-5; 8 bases are a match to TRBD1. The CDR3 is made up of 13 amino acids. Trimming took 5 bases from V and 5 from J; bases not matched to a gene: 4. Germline CDR1 MNHEY, CDR2 SMNVEV (reference sequence). In DNA form, the CDR3 reads TGTGCCAGCAGTCGGCAGGGGGCCGAGACCCAGTACTTC. Amino acid sequence: CASSRQGAETQYF.

With regard to this clonotype: With a much larger clone just one base away, this may be a read error. The genes are TRBV27 and TRBJ1-1; 10 nucleotides line up with TRBD1. V gave up 8 bases and J gave up 2 bases; unmatched junction bases: 11. CDR3 length: 16 amino acids. CDR1 and CDR2 from the germline V gene are MNHEY and SMNVEV (reference sequence). This CDR3 reads CASGPGTGEINTEAFF. The CDR3 DNA reads as TGTGCCAGCGGTCCCGGGACAGGGGAGATAAACACTGAAGCTTTCTTT.